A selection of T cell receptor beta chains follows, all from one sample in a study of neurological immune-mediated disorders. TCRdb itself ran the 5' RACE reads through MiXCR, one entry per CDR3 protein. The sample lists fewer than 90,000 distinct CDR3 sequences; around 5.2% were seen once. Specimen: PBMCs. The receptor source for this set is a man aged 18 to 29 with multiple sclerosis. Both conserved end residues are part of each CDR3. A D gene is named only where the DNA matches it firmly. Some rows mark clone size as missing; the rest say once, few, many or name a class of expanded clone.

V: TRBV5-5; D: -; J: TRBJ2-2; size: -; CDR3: CASSRASTGELFF; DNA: TGTGCCAGCAGCCGTGCTAGCACCGGGGAGCTGTTTTTT
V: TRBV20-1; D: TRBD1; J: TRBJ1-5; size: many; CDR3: CSALSRDRGREPQHF; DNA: TGCAGTGCTCTCTCCCGGGACAGGGGGCGGGAGCCCCAGCATTTT
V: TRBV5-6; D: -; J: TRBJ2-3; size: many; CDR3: CASSLMTGSTDTQYF; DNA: TGTGCCAGCAGCTTAATGACAGGCAGCACAGATACGCAGTATTTT
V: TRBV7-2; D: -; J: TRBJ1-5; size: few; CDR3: CASSFAGSQPQHF; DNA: TGTGCCAGCAGCTTCGCAGGGAGCCAGCCCCAGCATTTT
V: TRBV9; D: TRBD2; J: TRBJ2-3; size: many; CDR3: CASSPHAGVTDTQYF; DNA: TGTGCCAGCAGCCCCCACGCGGGAGTCACAGATACGCAGTATTTT
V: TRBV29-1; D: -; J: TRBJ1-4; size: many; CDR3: CSAMEQNEKLFF; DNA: TGCAGCGCGATGGAACAAAATGAAAAACTGTTTTTT
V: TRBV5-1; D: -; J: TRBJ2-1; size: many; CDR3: CASSLALASYNEQFF; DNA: TGCGCCAGCAGCTTGGCCCTAGCATCCTACAATGAGCAGTTCTTC
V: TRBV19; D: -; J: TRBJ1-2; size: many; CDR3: CASTPWGADYGYTF; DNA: TGTGCCAGTACCCCATGGGGGGCGGACTATGGCTACACCTTC
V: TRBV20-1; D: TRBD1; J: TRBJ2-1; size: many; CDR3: CSARDRDRDLNEQFF; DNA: TGCAGTGCTAGAGATCGGGACAGAGATCTCAATGAGCAGTTCTTC
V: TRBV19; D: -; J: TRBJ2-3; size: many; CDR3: CASSLAATDTQYF; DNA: TGTGCCAGTAGCCTGGCGGCCACAGATACGCAGTATTTT
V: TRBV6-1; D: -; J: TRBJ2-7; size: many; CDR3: CASSESGGLGQQYF; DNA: TGTGCCAGCAGTGAATCCGGCGGCTTAGGGCAGCAGTACTTC
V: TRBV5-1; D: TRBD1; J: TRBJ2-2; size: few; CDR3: CASSWDSLTGELFF; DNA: TGCGCCAGCAGCTGGGACAGCCTCACCGGGGAGCTGTTTTTT
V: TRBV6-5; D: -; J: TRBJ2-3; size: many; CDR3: CASSYRGATDTQYF; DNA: TGTGCCAGCAGTTACCGGGGGGCCACAGATACGCAGTATTTT
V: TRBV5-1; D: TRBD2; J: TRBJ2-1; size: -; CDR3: CASSLEGGRANEQFF; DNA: TGCGCCAGCAGCTTGGAAGGCGGGAGGGCCAATGAGCAGTTCTTC
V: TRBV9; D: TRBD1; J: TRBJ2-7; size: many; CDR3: CASNPGTGTYEQYF; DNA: TGTGCCAGCAACCCCGGGACAGGCACCTACGAGCAGTACTTC
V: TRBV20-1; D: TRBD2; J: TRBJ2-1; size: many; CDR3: CSARFPPQSGGRYNEQFF; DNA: TGCAGTGCTAGATTCCCCCCCCAAAGCGGGGGCCGCTACAATGAGCAGTTCTTC
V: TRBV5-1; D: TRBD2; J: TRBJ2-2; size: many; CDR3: CASSAGGSFGGELFF; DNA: TGCGCCAGCAGCGCCGGCGGGAGCTTCGGCGGGGAGCTGTTTTTT
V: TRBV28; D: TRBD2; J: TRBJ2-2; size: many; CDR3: CASSPKGGWNTGELFF; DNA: TGTGCCAGCAGTCCAAAGGGAGGGTGGAACACCGGGGAGCTGTTTTTT
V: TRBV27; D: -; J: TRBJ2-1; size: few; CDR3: CASSLFRFPTDNEQFF; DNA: TGTGCCAGCAGTTTATTTAGGTTTCCAACGGACAATGAGCAGTTCTTC
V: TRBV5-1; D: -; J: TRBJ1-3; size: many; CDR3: CASATDRTSGNTIYF; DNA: TGCGCCAGCGCCACCGACAGAACCTCTGGAAACACCATATATTTT